The rows below give T cell receptor beta chains drawn from one sample of a study of blood T cells in healthy people across ages. TCRdb called the 5' RACE reads again in MiXCR, with one record for every CDR3 protein. The sample comprises around 900,000 distinct CDR3 sequences, about 53% of which are singletons, and over 20% rests with the top ten. Sample: blood. These receptors all stem from a woman aged 60 to 75 in good health. The CDR3 runs from the conserved cysteine through the conserved F or W. D genes are given only for firm matches. Clone size, where shown, is once, few, many, or a class for clones that have expanded.

d_call clone_size j_call cdr3_length v_call cdr3_aa cdr3_nt
TRBD1 few TRBJ2-7 16 TRBV11-1 CASSPGTGLNSYEQYF TGTGCCAGCAGCCCCGGGACAGGACTAAACTCCTACGAGCAGTACTTC
- - TRBJ2-1 15 TRBV3-1 CASSRVPGSYNEQFF TGTGCCAGCAGCCGAGTACCCGGCTCCTACAATGAGCAGTTCTTC
TRBD1 many TRBJ1-2 13 TRBV20-1 CSAKRTGVFGYTF TGCAGTGCTAAAAGGACAGGGGTTTTTGGCTACACCTTC
TRBD1 - TRBJ2-6 16 TRBV15 CATRQGAFSGVNVLTF TGTGCCACCAGACAGGGGGCGTTTTCTGGGGTCAACGTCCTGACTTTC
TRBD2 - TRBJ2-3 15 TRBV3-1 CASSRPGLLTDTQYF TGTGCCAGCAGCCGACCGGGACTACTCACAGATACGCAGTATTTT
- - TRBJ2-7 14 TRBV11-2 CASHLGYYSYEQYF TGTGCCAGCCACCTGGGATACTACTCCTACGAGCAGTACTTC
- few TRBJ2-7 15 TRBV4-1 CASSQVGTGNYEQYF TGCGCCAGCAGCCAAGTCGGTACCGGGAACTACGAGCAGTACTTC
- - TRBJ2-1 13 TRBV6-6 CASRGGANNEQFF TGTGCCAGCAGGGGGGGCGCTAACAATGAGCAGTTCTTC
- - TRBJ1-1 13 TRBV29-1 CSIFGIGNTEAFF TGCAGCATTTTTGGGATCGGGAACACTGAAGCTTTCTTT
- - TRBJ2-6 17 TRBV11-1 CASSLGTVNSGANVLTF TGTGCCAGCAGCTTAGGAACGGTAAACTCTGGGGCCAACGTCCTGACTTTC
- - TRBJ1-1 14 TRBV11-2 CASTVDRRNTEAFF TGTGCCAGCACCGTTGACAGAAGGAACACTGAAGCTTTCTTT
- - TRBJ2-7 13 TRBV7-2 CACRHTGLYEQYF TGTGCCTGCAGACATACAGGGTTATACGAGCAGTACTTC
- - TRBJ2-3 13 TRBV11-2 CASRAGVLDTQYF TGTGCCAGCAGGGCAGGGGTTCTGGATACGCAGTATTTT
- - TRBJ2-4 10 TRBV12-3/TRBV12-4 CASSLNIQYF TGTGCCAGCAGTTTAAACATTCAGTACTTC
- - TRBJ2-7 11 TRBV28 CASTRYYEQYF TGTGCCAGCACCCGATACTACGAGCAGTACTTC
- few TRBJ1-4 14 TRBV14 CASSQRQTNEKLFF TGTGCCAGCAGCCAACGACAGACGAATGAAAAACTGTTTTTT
TRBD2 - TRBJ2-7 16 TRBV7-8 CASSSTHSGSSYEQYF TGTGCCAGCAGCTCAACCCATAGCGGGAGCTCCTACGAGCAGTACTTC
TRBD2 few TRBJ2-3 16 TRBV29-1 CSSNRGAGGPGDTQYF TGCAGCTCAAATAGAGGAGCGGGAGGGCCAGGAGATACGCAGTATTTT
TRBD1 - TRBJ2-3 15 TRBV5-6 CASSLDRGREDTQYF TGTGCCAGCAGCCTTGACAGGGGGCGCGAAGATACGCAGTATTTT
- - TRBJ2-7 17 TRBV11-2 CASSAPLGGPSSYEQYF TGTGCCAGCAGCGCACCACTGGGCGGGCCGAGCTCCTACGAGCAGTACTTC
- - TRBJ1-2 13 TRBV29-1 CSGSSGGDYGYTF TGCAGCGGGTCATCGGGAGGGGACTATGGCTACACCTTC
- few TRBJ2-7 14 TRBV27 CASSVDAVHYEQYF TGTGCCAGCAGTGTGGACGCCGTTCACTACGAGCAGTACTTC